These 2 T cell receptor beta chains were sequenced from one sample in a study of T cell clonality in common variable immunodeficiency. Study-wide findings and caveats: Fewer deletions and N-nucleotide insertions were reportedly seen in common variable immunodeficiency TCR beta sequences.

Their antigen targets remain unknown. Using immunoSEQ multiplex PCR, the repertoire was profiled, and TCRdb retains in-frame clones only, with some absent. This table holds about 42,000 clones with no singletons; the top ten claim about 6.3%. The sequenced sample was peripheral blood mononuclear cells. The origin of the receptors is a human donor with common variable immunodeficiency.

About this clone itself: The read finishes 3 residues shy of the CDR3 end, and the germline J gene is used to complete it. The V gene is TRBV2, the J gene TRBJ1-5, with TRBD1 as a possible D gene (6 bases). From germline, CDR1 is SNHLY and CDR2 FYNNEI. The CDR3 covers 14 residues. V lost 4 bases, J lost 7 bases, and 14 bases lay in between. CDR3 sequence reads: CASSVSGGEQPQHF. CDR3 bases read: TGTGCCAGCAGTGTATCGGGGGGCGAGCAGCCC.

The table lists this clone with many counts. The covered CDR3 bases are TGTGCCAGCAGTGGGGCGAGCAGCGGGCCTAGCACAGATACG. It encodes CASSGASSGPSTDT. The full-length CDR3 reads as CASSGASSGPSTDTQYF. The chain links TRBV2 to TRBJ2-3; tentatively, D is TRBD2 (6 bases). Read data end 3 residues before the CDR3 end; the end is taken from the germline J gene. CDR1 and CDR2 (germline): SNHLY, FYNNEI. This CDR3 is 17 amino acids long. V lost 4 bases to trimming and J lost 0 bases, with 17 bases between them. Based on the CDR3 plus reference TRBV2 and TRBJ2-3, the full variable domain is EPEVTQTPSHQVTQMGQEVILRCVPISNHLYFYWYRQILGQKVEFLVSFYNNEISEKSEIFDDQFSVERPDGSNFTLKIRSTKLEDSAMYFCASSGASSGPSTDTQYFGPGTRLTVL.